A single sample gave rise to the 23 T cell receptor beta chains below, sequenced in a study of blood T cell repertoires in COVID-19. TCRdb keeps only in-frame clones here, not all; method: immunoSEQ multiplex PCR. The profile shows 200,000 or so clones, 70% to 85% of them singletons. The sample taken for sequencing was peripheral blood. Receptors originate from a human donor in a cohort sampled during active COVID-19.

This chain links TRBV5-8 with TRBJ1-1; 8 nucleotides agree with TRBD1. J was trimmed by 1 base and V by 0 bases; bases with no gene match: 5. The CDR3 loop spans 16 amino acids. The germline gives CDR1 SGHTS, CDR2 YDEGEE. The CDR3 sequence: CASSLDLGQGNTEAFF. CDR3 nucleotide sequence: TGTGCCAGCAGCTTGGACCTCGGACAGGGGAACACTGAAGCTTTCTTT.

The V gene is TRBV19, the J gene TRBJ2-7; perhaps TRBD2 as D (6 bases). The CDR3 spans 14 residues. Germline CDR1 reads LNHDA; CDR2 reads SQIVND (reference sequence). The CDR3 DNA follows: TGTGCTGCGTATATGGGCGGGACCCCCTACGAGCAGTACTTC. This encodes CAAYMGGTPYEQYF.

This clone was found a few times. This chain links TRBV20-1 with TRBJ2-5; D not certain. CDR1 and CDR2 from the germline V gene are DFQATT and SNEGSKA (reference sequence). Deletions cut 0 bases from V and 7 bases from J, with 6 bases between. This CDR3 contains 11 residues. The CDR3 coding sequence is TGCAGTGCTAGAGATGAGGCGACCCAGTACTTC. Amino acid sequence: CSARDEATQYF.

The chain recombines TRBV4-2 with TRBJ1-4; D possibly corresponds to TRBD1 (6 bases). Germline assignment: CDR1 LGHNA and CDR2 YNFKEQ. The CDR3 length is 16 residues. V lost 1 base and J 6 bases, leaving 15 bases between the germline ends. In DNA form, the CDR3 reads TGTGCCAGCAGCCAAGGGATGAGACAGGAATATGAAAAACTGTTTTTT. Translating gives CASSQGMRQEYEKLFF.

The CDR3 is CASSTRGGSPLHF. The CDR3 DNA reads TGTGCCAGCAGTACGCGGGGGGGTTCACCCCTCCACTTT. The V call is TRBV6-5, the J call TRBJ1-6; D might be TRBD1 (5 bases). The germline gives CDR1 MNHEY, CDR2 SVGAGI. There are 13 residues in the CDR3. V dropped 5 bases and J dropped 9 bases, with 11 bases sitting between them.

This clone was observed a handful of times. This sequence joins TRBV3-1 (or the pseudogene TRBV3-2) and TRBJ1-5; 7 bases match TRBD1. This CDR3 has 15 residues. Germline V gene sequence: CDR1 LGHDT, CDR2 YNNKEL (reference sequence). After removal of 4 bases from V and 0 bases from J, the junction contained 3 bases not matched to a gene. The CDR3 sequence is CASSRTGVSNQPQHF. The CDR3 coding sequence is TGTGCCAGCAGCCGAACAGGGGTTAGCAATCAGCCCCAGCATTTT.

The chain combines TRBV27 with TRBJ2-3, with D possibly being TRBD2 (5 bases). V lost 6 bases and J lost 2, with 6 bases in between. The CDR3 extends over 12 amino acids. Germline values: CDR1 MNHEY, CDR2 SMNVEV (reference sequence). Written as DNA, the CDR3 is TGTGCCAGCAGGGGAGACACAGATACGCAGTATTTT. It translates to CASRGDTDTQYF.

V gene TRBV9 combines with J gene TRBJ2-3; TRBD2 agrees at 9 bases. Germline CDR1 and CDR2: SGDLS and YYNGEE. The length of the CDR3 is 15 residues. With 0 bases clipped from V and 5 bases from J, the junction kept 4 bases outside the gene matches. The CDR3 DNA reads as TGTGCCAGCAGCGTAGATGGCGGGGGGGTAGATACGCAGTATTTT. It is translated as CASSVDGGGVDTQYF.

The genes are TRBV28 and TRBJ2-7; a weak D match, TRBD1 (6 bases). The length of the CDR3 is 15 residues. With 7 bases removed from V and 6 bases from J, the gap between germline ends came to 22 bases. Germline CDR1 and CDR2: MDHEN and SYDVKM. The CDR3 DNA is TGTGCCAGCACCCCACAGGCAGGGGCTCTACGCGAGCAGTACTTC. It codes for CASTPQAGALREQYF.

Worth noting for this clone: The same CDR3 also results from other DNA sequences found in this sample. The CDR3 DNA reads as TGTGCCAGCAGCTATGACAGGGGGGAGACCCAGTACTTC. It translates to CASSYDRGETQYF. The chain is built from TRBV7-2 and TRBJ2-5; 9 positions match TRBD1. Germline CDR1 and CDR2: SGHTA and FQGNSA. J gave up 5 bases and V 4 bases, and 2 bases lay outside the gene matches. This CDR3 contains 13 residues.

The V call is TRBV28, the J call TRBJ1-6; TRBD1 agrees at 9 bases. This CDR3 spans 15 amino acids. Unmatched junction bases numbered 7, after V lost 6 bases and J lost 7 bases. Germline values: CDR1 MDHEN, CDR2 SYDVKM. The CDR3 is CASRRGQGMNSPLHF. CDR3 DNA sequence: TGTGCCAGCAGAAGGGGACAGGGTATGAATTCACCCCTCCACTTT.

This clone was counted a few times. The chain links TRBV2 to TRBJ2-7, with TRBD2 identical over 9 bases. Germline assignment: CDR1 SNHLY and CDR2 FYNNEI. The CDR3 covers 14 residues. Unmatched junction bases numbered 2, after V lost 4 bases and J lost 1 base. In DNA form, the CDR3 reads TGTGCCAGCAGTGGCAGCGGGAGGTCCTACGAGCAGTACTTC. Residues: CASSGSGRSYEQYF.

Comment on this clone: One junction end disagrees with the germline gene, perhaps due to a read error. The chain combines TRBV2 with TRBJ2-2; 8 bases are a match to TRBD2. This CDR3 comprises 16 residues. Germline-derived CDR1 and CDR2 are SNHLY and FYNNEI. CDR3 in DNA: TGTGCCAGCAGTAAAGCGAGCGGGAGATTTACCGGGGAGCTGTTTTTT. Its translation is CASSKASGRFTGELFF.

This clone was picked up one time. This sequence joins TRBV24-1 and TRBJ2-7, with TRBD2 matching 10 bases. The CDR3 sequence is 14 residues long. Trimming removed 3 bases from V and 5 bases from J; junction bases left unmatched: 3. Germline V gives CDR1 KGHDR, CDR2 SFDVKD. The DNA for the CDR3 is TGTGCCACCAGTGATAGCGGGAGGGCCAACGAGCAGTACTTC. Translation gives CATSDSGRANEQYF.

This chain joins TRBV27 and TRBJ1-5; 7 positions agree with TRBD1. After removal of 6 bases from V and 4 bases from J, the junction contained 9 bases not matched to a gene. The CDR3 length is 15 residues. Germline CDR1 and CDR2: MNHEY and SMNVEV (reference sequence). DNA of the CDR3: TGTGCCAGCAGCAGAGAACAGGGGAATAATCAGCCCCAGCATTTT. Translation: CASSREQGNNQPQHF.

This clone showed up just a few times. The chain joins TRBV28 to TRBJ1-2, with D perhaps TRBD1 (5 bases). CDR3 length: 15 amino acids. Germline-derived CDR1 and CDR2 are MDHEN and SYDVKM. Between the trimmed V and J ends, which lost 1 base and 1 base, there was a span of 10 bases. In DNA form, the CDR3 reads TGTGCCAGCAGTTTATTGGGGACTTTTAACTATGGCTACACCTTC. As protein: CASSLLGTFNYGYTF.

V is TRBV6-5 and J is TRBJ1-5, with D hard to call. The CDR3 is 13 residues long. Germline V gene sequence: CDR1 MNHEY, CDR2 SVGAGI. V shed 6 bases and J shed 2 bases, with 8 bases lying between them. CDR3 bases: TGTGCCAGCAGGAGAAGTCGCAATCAGCCCCAGCATTTT. This gives the protein CASRRSRNQPQHF.

This chain links TRBV19 with TRBJ2-1; D might be TRBD2 (5 bases). Germline CDR1 LNHDA, CDR2 SQIVND (reference sequence). V shed 2 bases and J shed 6 bases, with 17 bases lying between them. The length of the CDR3 is 16 residues. Here the CDR3 reads CASSIRQRSPGNEQFF. As DNA, the CDR3 is TGTGCCAGTAGTATACGCCAGCGGTCCCCCGGCAATGAGCAGTTCTTC.

The V call is TRBV4-2, the J call TRBJ2-2; 10 positions match TRBD1. Looked up from germline, CDR1 is LGHNA and CDR2 is YNFKEQ. This CDR3 contains 16 residues. The J segment lost 7 bases and the V segment lost 2 bases, leaving 7 bases of the junction unmatched. CDR3 nucleotide sequence: TGTGCCAGCAGCCAACGTACCGGGACAGGGGTCGGGGAGCTGTTTTTT. Its protein product is CASSQRTGTGVGELFF.

This clone has a handful of counts. This chain joins TRBV3-1 (or the pseudogene TRBV3-2) and TRBJ2-5; 10 nucleotides align to TRBD2. The V gene end was trimmed by 0 bases and the J gene end by 1 base; junction bases not matched to a gene: 14. There are 20 residues in the CDR3. Germline lookup yields CDR1 LGHDT and CDR2 YNNKEL (reference sequence). CDR3 sequence (DNA): TGTGCCAGCAGCCAAGATGTGGTGAGCGGGAGGGGACTACCCCAAGAGACCCAGTACTTC. This encodes CASSQDVVSGRGLPQETQYF.

The sample holds a few counts of this clone. The genes are TRBV28 and TRBJ1-1, with TRBD1 as a possible D gene (6 bases). The germline V gene has CDR1 MDHEN and CDR2 SYDVKM. V lost 6 bases and J 1 base, leaving 15 bases between the germline ends. This CDR3 contains 15 residues. CDR3 bases: TGTGCCAGCAGCCTGGGCGGACAGCGGAACACTGAAGCTTTCTTT. Translation: CASSLGGQRNTEAFF.

The chain is built from TRBV28 and TRBJ1-1; D may be TRBD1 (5 bases). V lost 2 bases to trimming and J lost 4 bases, with 11 bases between them. CDR3 size: 14 residues. Germline-derived CDR1 and CDR2 are MDHEN and SYDVKM. The CDR3 sequence: CASSLAREVTEAFF. The CDR3 DNA is TGTGCCAGCAGTTTAGCCAGGGAGGTCACTGAAGCTTTCTTT.

This chain uses TRBV9 with TRBJ1-3; TRBD1 is a possible D gene (6 bases). V shed 0 bases and J shed 3 bases, with 10 bases lying between them. Germline V gene sequence: CDR1 SGDLS, CDR2 YYNGEE. The CDR3 length is 15 residues. The CDR3 nucleotides read TGTGCCAGCAGCGTAGGGTCAGGGGATGGAAACACCATATATTTT. This codes for CASSVGSGDGNTIYF.